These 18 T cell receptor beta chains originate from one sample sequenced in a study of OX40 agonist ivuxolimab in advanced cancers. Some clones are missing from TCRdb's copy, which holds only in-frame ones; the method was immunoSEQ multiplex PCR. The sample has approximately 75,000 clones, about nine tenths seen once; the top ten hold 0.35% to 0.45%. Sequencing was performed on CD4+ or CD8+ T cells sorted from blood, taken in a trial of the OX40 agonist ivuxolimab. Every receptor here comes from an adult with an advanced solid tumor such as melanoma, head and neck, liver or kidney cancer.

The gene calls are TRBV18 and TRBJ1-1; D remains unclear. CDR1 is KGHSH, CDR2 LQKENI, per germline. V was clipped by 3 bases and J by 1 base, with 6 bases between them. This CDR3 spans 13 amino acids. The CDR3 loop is CASSPTGNTEAFF. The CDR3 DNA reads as TGTGCCAGCTCACCGACGGGGAACACTGAAGCTTTCTTT.

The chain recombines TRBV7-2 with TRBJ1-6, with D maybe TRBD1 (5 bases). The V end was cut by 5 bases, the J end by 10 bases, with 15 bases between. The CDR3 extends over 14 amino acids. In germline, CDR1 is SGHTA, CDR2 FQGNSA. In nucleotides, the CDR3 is TGTGCCAGCAGCCCCGGGCAGGGAGGCTCACCCCTCCACTTT. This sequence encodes CASSPGQGGSPLHF.

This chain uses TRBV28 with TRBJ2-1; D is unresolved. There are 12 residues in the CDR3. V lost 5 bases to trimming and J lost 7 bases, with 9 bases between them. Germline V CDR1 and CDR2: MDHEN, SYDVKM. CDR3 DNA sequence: TGTGCCAGCAGTCTCCTTTGGAATGAGCAGTTCTTC. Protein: CASSLLWNEQFF.

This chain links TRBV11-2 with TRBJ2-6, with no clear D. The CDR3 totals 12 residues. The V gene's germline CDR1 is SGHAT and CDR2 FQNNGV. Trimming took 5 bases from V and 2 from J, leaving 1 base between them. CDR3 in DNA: TGTGCCAGCAGCACTGGGGCCAACGTCCTGACTTTC. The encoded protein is CASSTGANVLTF.

The CDR3 loop is CASRESLGGTEAFF. For the CDR3, the DNA is TGTGCCAGCAGAGAGTCCCTCGGGGGGACTGAAGCTTTCTTT. The chain recombines TRBV7-3 with TRBJ1-1; D possibly corresponds to TRBD1 (5 bases). The length of the CDR3 is 14 residues. V lost 6 bases to trimming and J lost 5 bases, with 16 bases between them. Germline V gives CDR1 SGHTA, CDR2 FQGTGA. The full variable domain, its missing parts supplied by reference TRBV7-3 and TRBJ1-1, is GAGVSQTPSNKVTEKGKYVELRCDPISGHTALYWYRQSLGQGPEFLIYFQGTGAADDSGLPNDRFFAVRPEGSVSTLKIQRTERGDSAVYLCASRESLGGTEAFFGQGTRLTVV.

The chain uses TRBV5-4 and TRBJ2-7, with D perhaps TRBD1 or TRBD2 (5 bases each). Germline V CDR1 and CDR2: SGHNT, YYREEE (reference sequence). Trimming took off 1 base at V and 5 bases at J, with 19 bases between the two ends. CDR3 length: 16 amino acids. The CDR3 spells CASSLPGERDENEQYF. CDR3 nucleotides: TGTGCCAGCAGCTTGCCCGGCGAGAGGGACGAAAACGAGCAGTACTTC.

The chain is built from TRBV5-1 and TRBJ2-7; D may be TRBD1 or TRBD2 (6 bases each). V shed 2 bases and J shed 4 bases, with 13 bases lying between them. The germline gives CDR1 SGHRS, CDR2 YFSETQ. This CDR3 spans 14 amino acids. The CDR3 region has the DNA TGCGCCAGCAGCTTATCCGGGGGCAAATACGAGCAGTACTTC. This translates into CASSLSGGKYEQYF. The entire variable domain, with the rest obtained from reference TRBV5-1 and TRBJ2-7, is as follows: KAGVTQTPRYLIKTRGQQVTLSCSPISGHRSVSWYQQTPGQGLQFLFEYFSETQRNKGNFPGRFSGRQFSNSRSEMNVSTLELGDSALYLCASSLSGGKYEQYFGPGTRLTVT.

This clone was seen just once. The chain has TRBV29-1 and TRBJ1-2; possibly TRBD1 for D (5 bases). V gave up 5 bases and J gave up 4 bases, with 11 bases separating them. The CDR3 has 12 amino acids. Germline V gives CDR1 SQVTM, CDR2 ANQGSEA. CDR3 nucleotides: TGCAGCGTTTGGGACGGTTCCTATGGCTACACCTTC. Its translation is CSVWDGSYGYTF.

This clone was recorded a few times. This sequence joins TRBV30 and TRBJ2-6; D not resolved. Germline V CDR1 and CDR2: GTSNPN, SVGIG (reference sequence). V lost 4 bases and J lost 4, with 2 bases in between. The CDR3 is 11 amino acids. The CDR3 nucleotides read TGTGCCTGGAAAGGGGCCAACGTCCTGACTTTC. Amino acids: CAWKGANVLTF.

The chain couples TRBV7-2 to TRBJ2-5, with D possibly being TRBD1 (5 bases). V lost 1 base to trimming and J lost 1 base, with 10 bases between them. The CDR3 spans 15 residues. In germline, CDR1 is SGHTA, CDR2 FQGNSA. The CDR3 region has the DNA TGTGCCAGCAGCTTAGGAGACAGCACCCAAGAGACCCAGTACTTC. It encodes CASSLGDSTQETQYF.

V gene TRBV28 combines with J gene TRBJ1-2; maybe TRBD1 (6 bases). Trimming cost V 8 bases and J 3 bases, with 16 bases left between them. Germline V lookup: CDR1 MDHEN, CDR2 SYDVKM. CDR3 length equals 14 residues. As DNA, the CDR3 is TGTGCCAGCCGAGGGGACACCAGGGACTATGGCTACACCTTC. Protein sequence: CASRGDTRDYGYTF.

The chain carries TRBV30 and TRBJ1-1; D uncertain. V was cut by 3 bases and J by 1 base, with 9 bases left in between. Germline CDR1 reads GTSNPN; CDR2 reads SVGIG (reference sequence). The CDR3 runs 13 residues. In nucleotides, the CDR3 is TGTGCCTGGAGCCTCCGGGGGAACACTGAAGCTTTCTTT. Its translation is CAWSLRGNTEAFF.

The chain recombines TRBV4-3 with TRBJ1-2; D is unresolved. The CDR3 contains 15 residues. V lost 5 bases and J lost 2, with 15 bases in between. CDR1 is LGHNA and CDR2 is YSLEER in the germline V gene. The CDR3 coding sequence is TGCGCCAGCAGCGAAACCTCACCGGCCAACTATGGCTACACCTTC. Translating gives CASSETSPANYGYTF.

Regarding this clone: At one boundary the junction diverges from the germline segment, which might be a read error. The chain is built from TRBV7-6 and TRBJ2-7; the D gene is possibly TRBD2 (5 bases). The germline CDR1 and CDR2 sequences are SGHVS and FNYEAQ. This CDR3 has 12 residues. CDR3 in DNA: TGTGCCAGCAGCTCCCGGTTGGATCCGGAGGTCTTC. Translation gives CASSSRLDPEVF.

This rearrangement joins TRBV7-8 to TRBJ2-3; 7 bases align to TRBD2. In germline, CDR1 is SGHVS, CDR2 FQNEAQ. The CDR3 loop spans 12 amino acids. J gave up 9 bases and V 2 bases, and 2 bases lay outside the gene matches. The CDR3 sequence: CASSLNGGTQYF. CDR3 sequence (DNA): TGTGCCAGCAGCTTAAACGGGGGGACGCAGTATTTT.

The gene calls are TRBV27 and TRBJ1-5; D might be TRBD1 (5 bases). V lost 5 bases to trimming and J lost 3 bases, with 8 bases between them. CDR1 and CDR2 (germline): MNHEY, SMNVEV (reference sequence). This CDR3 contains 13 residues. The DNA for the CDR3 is TGTGCCAGCAGTCCAGGGTTCAATCAGCCCCAGCATTTT. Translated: CASSPGFNQPQHF.

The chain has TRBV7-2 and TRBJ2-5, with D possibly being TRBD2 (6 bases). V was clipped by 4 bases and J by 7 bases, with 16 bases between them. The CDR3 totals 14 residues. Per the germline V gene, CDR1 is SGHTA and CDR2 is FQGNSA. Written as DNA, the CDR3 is TGTGCCAGCAGCTCAGACTGGCTCGGGGGGACCCAGTACTTC. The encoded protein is CASSSDWLGGTQYF. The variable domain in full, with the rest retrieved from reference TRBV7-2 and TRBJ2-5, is GAGVSQSPSNKVTEKGKDVELRCDPISGHTALYWYRQSLGQGLEFLIYFQGNSAPDKSGLPSDRFSAERTGGSVSTLTIQRTQQEDSAVYLCASSSDWLGGTQYFGPGTRLLVL.

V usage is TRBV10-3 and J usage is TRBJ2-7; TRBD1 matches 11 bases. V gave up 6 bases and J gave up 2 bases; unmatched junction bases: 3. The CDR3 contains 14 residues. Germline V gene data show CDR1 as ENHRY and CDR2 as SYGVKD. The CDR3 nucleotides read TGTGCCATCAGCGGGGACAGGGGGACCTACGAGCAGTACTTC. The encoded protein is CAISGDRGTYEQYF.